This T cell receptor (beta chain) was recovered during a study of T-cell reconstitution after alpha-beta-depleted transplantation in children. Unique molecular identifiers were built into the TCRbeta library. TCRdb reanalysed the PCR reads using MiXCR and keeps one entry per CDR3 protein. The table includes under 850,000 distinct CDR3 sequences, around 14% detected once. The V and J ends lost 6 bases and 4 bases respectively, with 19 bases between them. The CDR3 sequence is 15 residues long. Germline loops: CDR1 MNHNS, CDR2 SASEGT. The sequence was collected from a girl under 10 years old with congenital amegakaryocytic thrombocytopenia, due to receive a stem cell transplant. The V gene is TRBV6-1, the J gene TRBJ2-7; tentatively, D is TRBD2 (6 bases). The specimen was PBMCs, collected before TCRalphabeta/CD19-depleted stem cell transplant. The CDR3 coding sequence is TGTGCCAGCAGAAAAGCTGAGCGGGCCGGATACGAGCAGTACTTC. Its protein product is CASRKAERAGYEQYF.